Presented here are 23 T cell receptor beta chains from one specimen sequenced in a study of cytomegalovirus exposure and HLA in healthy donors (dated by TCRdb to about 2017). Library creation used the immunoSEQ multiplex PCR assay. The multiplex PCR relied on a mix of 60 forward primers for TCR Vbeta segments and 13 reverse primers for TCR Jbeta segments. TCRdb took over this immuneACCESS table, retaining in-frame rearrangements with V and J assigned. Such tables are incomplete; in checked studies, under half of the missing clones stem from an unresolved V gene, and the remainder is unexplained. The sample profile shows more than 80,000 clones; about 70% of them were found once. The top ten clonotypes cover 2.5% to 3.5% of the sample. The sequenced sample consisted of PBMCs. The origin of the receptors is a female donor in good health and CMV-seronegative.

DNA for the CDR3: TGTGCCAGCAGATACCACTCACGGGGGAATGAGCAGTTCTTC. Translation: CASRYHSRGNEQFF. The rearrangement links TRBV6-6 to TRBJ2-1, with D tentatively TRBD2 (6 bases). The CDR3 is 14 residues long. CDR1 is MNHNY and CDR2 is SVGAGI in the germline V gene (reference sequence). The V and J ends lost 6 bases and 7 bases respectively, with 16 bases between them.

The J gene is TRBJ2-4, the V gene TRBV11-2; tentative D call: TRBD1 (5 bases). The CDR3 extends over 16 amino acids. The V gene's germline CDR1 is SGHAT and CDR2 FQNNGV. The V end lost 5 bases, the J end lost 0 bases, and 14 bases lay between the germline ends. Here the CDR3 reads CASSQQGTLAKNIQYF. The DNA for the CDR3 is TGTGCCAGCAGCCAGCAGGGTACCCTAGCCAAAAACATTCAGTACTTC.

There are a few counts of this clone. The gene calls are TRBV19 and TRBJ2-1; weak D call: TRBD2 (6 bases). The germline V gene encodes CDR1 LNHDA and CDR2 SQIVND (reference sequence). V gave up 7 bases and J gave up 2 bases, with 12 bases separating them. This CDR3 contains 14 residues. This chain's CDR3 is CASKAGSAYNEQFF. The DNA of the CDR3 is TGTGCCAGTAAGGCGGGGTCAGCCTACAATGAGCAGTTCTTC. The whole variable domain, remainder taken from reference TRBV19 and TRBJ2-1, is DGGITQSPKYLFRKEGQNVTLSCEQNLNHDAMYWYRQDPGQGLRLIYYSQIVNDFQKGDIAEGYSVSREKKESFPLTVTSAQKNPTAFYLCASKAGSAYNEQFFGPGTRLTVL.

This clone was observed a few times. J is TRBJ2-7 and V is TRBV2, with 9 bases matching TRBD2. Germline loops: CDR1 SNHLY, CDR2 FYNNEI. V shed 7 bases and J 6 bases; nucleotides not matched to a gene: 7. The CDR3 has 13 amino acids. The CDR3 here is CASTWLAGIEQYF. Written as DNA, the CDR3 is TGTGCCAGCACGTGGCTAGCGGGAATCGAGCAGTACTTC.

This clone appeared a single time. The gene calls are TRBV9 and TRBJ2-1; TRBD2 agrees at 12 bases. V lost 4 bases to trimming and J lost 9 bases; unmatched junction nucleotides: 2. The CDR3 is 13 residues long. Looked up from germline, CDR1 is SGDLS and CDR2 is YYNGEE. The CDR3 protein is CASSLLAGGEQFF. The CDR3 DNA reads as TGTGCCAGCAGCCTACTAGCGGGAGGTGAGCAGTTCTTC.

The J gene is TRBJ1-2, the V gene TRBV28; 9 bases fit TRBD1. V dropped 2 bases and J dropped 0; count of bases not matched to a gene: 7. Germline CDR1 and CDR2: MDHEN and SYDVKM. CDR3 length: 17 residues. The CDR3 reads CASSLTPGTGTNYGYTF. The CDR3 nucleotides read TGTGCCAGCAGTTTAACCCCCGGGACAGGGACTAACTATGGCTACACCTTC.

The J gene is TRBJ1-2, the V gene TRBV6-1; TRBD1 agrees at 7 bases. Losses at the gene ends were 1 base for V and 5 bases for J; bases not matched to a gene: 10. CDR3 length equals 16 residues. Per the germline V gene, CDR1 is MNHNS and CDR2 is SASEGT. CDR3 region: CASSEGPAGGSYGYTF. In nucleotides, the CDR3 is TGTGCCAGCAGTGAAGGTCCGGCAGGGGGTTCATATGGCTACACCTTC.

The rearrangement joins TRBV28 to TRBJ2-1; D gene unclear. The V gene's germline CDR1 is MDHEN and CDR2 SYDVKM. CDR3 length: 15 amino acids. V was cut by 7 bases and J by 13 bases, with 26 bases left in between. The CDR3 bases are TGTGCCAGCACCCAGCCGGAACTGATAGGAGAGACCCAGTTCTTC. This codes for CASTQPELIGETQFF.

This clone was seen once. V and J are TRBV30 and TRBJ2-7, with 11 positions matching TRBD2. Germline assignment: CDR1 GTSNPN and CDR2 SVGIG (reference sequence). With V trimmed by 3 bases and J by 3 bases, 4 bases remained unmatched. CDR3 length: 14 residues. CDR3 in DNA: TGTGCCTGGAGCCAGGGACTAGCGGTCTACGAGCAGTACTTC. Translated, it gives CAWSQGLAVYEQYF.

The V and J genes are TRBV4-3 and TRBJ2-7; D may be TRBD2 (5 bases). This CDR3 spans 17 amino acids. V was trimmed by 1 base and J by 3 bases, leaving 19 bases between them. The V gene's germline CDR1 is LGHNA and CDR2 YSLEER. The CDR3 reads CASSQGVGGGSNYEQYF. CDR3 DNA: TGCGCCAGCAGCCAAGGAGTTGGAGGCGGGTCCAACTACGAGCAGTACTTC.

The chain employs TRBV14 and TRBJ2-7; D unclear. Between the trimmed V and J ends, which lost 0 bases and 2 bases, there was a span of 2 bases. This CDR3 contains 12 residues. The germline CDR1 and CDR2 sequences are SGHDN and FVKESK. CDR3 sequence (DNA): TGTGCCAGCAGCCAAGACACCTACGAGCAGTACTTC. Translating gives CASSQDTYEQYF.

V gene TRBV11-2 combines with J gene TRBJ2-6, with D perhaps TRBD1 (5 bases). V gave up 3 bases and J gave up 3 bases, with 9 bases separating them. The CDR3 has 15 amino acids. Germline V gives CDR1 SGHAT, CDR2 FQNNGV. The CDR3 is CASSFWGGGANVLTF. CDR3 nucleotides: TGTGCCAGCAGCTTTTGGGGCGGTGGGGCCAACGTCCTGACTTTC. Full variable domain (rest looked up from reference TRBV11-2 and TRBJ2-6): EAGVAQSPRYKIIEKRQSVAFWCNPISGHATLYWYQQILGQGPKLLIQFQNNGVVDDSQLPKDRFSAERLKGVDSTLKIQPAKLEDSAVYLCASSFWGGGANVLTFGAGSRLTVL.

This chain uses TRBV11-2 with TRBJ2-7, with D possibly TRBD1 on 6 matching bases. From germline, CDR1 is SGHAT and CDR2 FQNNGV. Between the trimmed V and J ends, which lost 5 bases and 5 bases, there was a span of 16 bases. CDR3 length: 14 amino acids. Here the CDR3 DNA reads TGTGCCAGCAGCGCGATACAGGGTAACCACGAGCAGTACTTC. Amino acid sequence: CASSAIQGNHEQYF.

The chain is built from TRBV19 and TRBJ2-1; 14 bases are a match to TRBD2. In germline, CDR1 is LNHDA, CDR2 SQIVND (reference sequence). V lost 2 bases and J lost 5; bases outside the gene matches: 11. This CDR3 has 19 amino acids. The CDR3 region has the DNA TGTGCCAGTAGTATATTTGGGACTAGCGGGAGTCTCCCCCACAATGAGCAGTTCTTC. Encoded protein: CASSIFGTSGSLPHNEQFF.

V is TRBV30 and J is TRBJ2-7, with 11 nucleotides matching TRBD2. CDR1 and CDR2 (germline): GTSNPN, SVGIG (reference sequence). The CDR3 length is 13 residues. V lost 1 base and J lost 5; bases outside the gene matches: 1. CDR3 in DNA: TGTGCCTGGAGTGGACTAGCGGGACACGAGCAGTACTTC. Encoded protein: CAWSGLAGHEQYF.

The rearrangement links TRBV11-3 to TRBJ2-1; D may be TRBD2 (5 bases). Germline values: CDR1 SGHNT, CDR2 YENEEA. The V gene lost 1 base and the J gene lost 7 bases, with 8 bases spanning the gap. CDR3 length: 13 amino acids. The CDR3, as DNA: TGTGCCAGCAGCTTAGGGACTTCTAATGAGCAGTTCTTC. Translation: CASSLGTSNEQFF.

This clone was counted once. The chain combines TRBV2 with TRBJ2-2; TRBD2 agrees at 13 bases. Losses at the gene ends were 5 bases for V and 1 base for J; bases not matched to a gene: 4. This CDR3 is built from 17 residues. Germline lookup yields CDR1 SNHLY and CDR2 FYNNEI. CDR3: CASSITSGRGNTGELFF. The DNA of the CDR3 is TGTGCCAGCAGTATTACTAGCGGGAGGGGGAACACCGGGGAGCTGTTTTTT.

V and J are TRBV30 and TRBJ1-6; D ambiguous. The CDR3 is 19 amino acids. Trimming cost V 0 bases and J 8 bases, with 26 bases left between them. The germline V gene encodes CDR1 GTSNPN and CDR2 SVGIG (reference sequence). The CDR3 coding sequence is TGTGCCTGGAGTGTGTGGGTACCTAACGGGTGGCTAGGATATTCACCCCTCCACTTT. As protein: CAWSVWVPNGWLGYSPLHF.

In its sample, this clone was seen a few times. The chain carries TRBV6-5 and TRBJ2-7; a weak D match, TRBD1 (6 bases). The CDR3 runs 16 residues. V lost 2 bases, J lost 0 bases, and 14 bases lay in between. Germline lookup yields CDR1 MNHEY and CDR2 SVGAGI. The CDR3 here is CASSYRTADSSYEQYF. CDR3 nucleotides: TGTGCCAGCAGTTACCGGACAGCAGATAGCTCCTACGAGCAGTACTTC.

Only a few counts were recorded for this clone. The chain joins TRBV30 to TRBJ1-1; 7 positions agree with TRBD1. This CDR3 spans 10 amino acids. V lost 7 bases to trimming and J lost 11 bases; unmatched junction nucleotides: 7. Germline V CDR1 and CDR2: GTSNPN, SVGIG (reference sequence). In DNA form, the CDR3 reads TGTGCCTTGAGACAGGGTCGGGCTTTCTTT. Translating gives CALRQGRAFF.

This clone was counted between two and nine times. The V call is TRBV6-1, the J call TRBJ1-1; D is possibly TRBD1 (5 bases). V lost 1 base and J 7 bases, leaving 10 bases between the germline ends. CDR1 MNHNS and CDR2 SASEGT come from the germline V gene. The CDR3 runs to 13 residues. CDR3 loop: CASSEGLQGEAFF. CDR3 in DNA: TGTGCCAGCAGTGAAGGTTTGCAGGGTGAAGCTTTCTTT.

The chain links TRBV6-5 to TRBJ1-4; D is possibly TRBD1 (5 bases). The CDR3 has 14 amino acids. Per the germline V gene, CDR1 is MNHEY and CDR2 is SVGAGI. V was cut by 6 bases and J by 4 bases, with 12 bases left in between. CDR3 region: CASSQTADNEKLFF. The DNA of the CDR3 is TGTGCCAGCAGCCAGACAGCAGATAATGAAAAACTGTTTTTT.

The chain combines TRBV21-1 with TRBJ2-7; no DNA check was done on the table's D call, TRBD1. TRBV21-1 counts as a pseudogene. The CDR3 is made up of 14 amino acids. The CDR3 DNA follows: TGTGCCACCTACGGAGACAGGGGGTCCTACGAGCAGTACTTC. Translating it yields CATYGDRGSYEQYF.